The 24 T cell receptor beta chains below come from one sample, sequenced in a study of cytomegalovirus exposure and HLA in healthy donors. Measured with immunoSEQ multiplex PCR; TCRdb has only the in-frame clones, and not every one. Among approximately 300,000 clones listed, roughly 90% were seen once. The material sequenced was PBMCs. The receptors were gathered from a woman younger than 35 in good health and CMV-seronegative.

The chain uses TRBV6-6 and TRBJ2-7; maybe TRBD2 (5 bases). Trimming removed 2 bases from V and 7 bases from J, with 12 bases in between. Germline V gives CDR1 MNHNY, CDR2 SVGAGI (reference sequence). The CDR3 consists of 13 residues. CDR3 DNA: TGTGCCAGCAGTTACGTCGGGCGGGTGGAGCAGTACTTC. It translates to CASSYVGRVEQYF.

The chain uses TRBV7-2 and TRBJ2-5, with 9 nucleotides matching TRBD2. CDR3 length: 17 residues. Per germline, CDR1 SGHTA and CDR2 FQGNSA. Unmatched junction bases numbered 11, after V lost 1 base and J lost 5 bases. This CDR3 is CASSLVASGAIGETQYF. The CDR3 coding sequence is TGTGCCAGCAGCTTAGTGGCTAGCGGGGCTATCGGGGAGACCCAGTACTTC.

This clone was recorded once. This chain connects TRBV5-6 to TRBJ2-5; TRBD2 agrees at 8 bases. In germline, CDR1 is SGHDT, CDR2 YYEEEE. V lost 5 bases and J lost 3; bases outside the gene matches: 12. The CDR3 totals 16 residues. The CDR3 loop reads CASRSAGVMEEETQYF. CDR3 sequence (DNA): TGTGCCAGCAGATCAGCGGGAGTTATGGAAGAAGAGACCCAGTACTTC.

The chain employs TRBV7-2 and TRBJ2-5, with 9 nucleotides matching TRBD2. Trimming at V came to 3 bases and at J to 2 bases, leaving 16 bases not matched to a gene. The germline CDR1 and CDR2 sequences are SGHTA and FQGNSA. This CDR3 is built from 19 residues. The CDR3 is CASSFRVASGILPQETQYF. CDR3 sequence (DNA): TGTGCCAGCAGCTTTCGTGTGGCTAGCGGGATATTACCTCAAGAGACCCAGTACTTC. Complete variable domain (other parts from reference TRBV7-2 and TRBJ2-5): GAGVSQSPSNKVTEKGKDVELRCDPISGHTALYWYRQSLGQGLEFLIYFQGNSAPDKSGLPSDRFSAERTGGSVSTLTIQRTQQEDSAVYLCASSFRVASGILPQETQYFGPGTRLLVL.

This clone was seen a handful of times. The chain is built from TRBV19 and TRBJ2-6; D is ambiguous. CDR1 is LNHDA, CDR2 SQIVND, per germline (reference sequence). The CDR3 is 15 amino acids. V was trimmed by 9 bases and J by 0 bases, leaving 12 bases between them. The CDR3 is CASGRMISGANVLTF. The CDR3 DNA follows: TGTGCCAGCGGCAGGATGATCTCTGGGGCCAACGTCCTGACTTTC.

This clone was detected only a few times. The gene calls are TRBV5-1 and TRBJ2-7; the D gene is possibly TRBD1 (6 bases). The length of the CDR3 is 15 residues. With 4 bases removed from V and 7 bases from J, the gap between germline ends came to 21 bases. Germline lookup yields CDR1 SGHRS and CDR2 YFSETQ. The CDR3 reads CASSIAGTSQEEQYF. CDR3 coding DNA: TGCGCCAGCAGCATAGCCGGGACATCCCAAGAGGAGCAGTACTTC.

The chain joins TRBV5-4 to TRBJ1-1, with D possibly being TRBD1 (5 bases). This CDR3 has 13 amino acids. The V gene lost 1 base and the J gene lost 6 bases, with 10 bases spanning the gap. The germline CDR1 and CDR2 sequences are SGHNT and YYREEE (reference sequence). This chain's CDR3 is CASSLRGGSEAFF. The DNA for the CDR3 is TGTGCCAGCAGCTTGAGGGGAGGGTCTGAAGCTTTCTTT.

The CDR3 DNA sequence: TGTGCCAGCAGTTACTCTGAGGGACAAGAGACCCAGTACTTC. This sequence encodes CASSYSEGQETQYF. This chain links TRBV6-6 with TRBJ2-5; a weak D match, TRBD2 (5 bases). This CDR3 has 14 residues. V was clipped by 0 bases and J by 2 bases, with 7 bases between them. From germline, CDR1 is MNHNY and CDR2 SVGAGI (reference sequence).

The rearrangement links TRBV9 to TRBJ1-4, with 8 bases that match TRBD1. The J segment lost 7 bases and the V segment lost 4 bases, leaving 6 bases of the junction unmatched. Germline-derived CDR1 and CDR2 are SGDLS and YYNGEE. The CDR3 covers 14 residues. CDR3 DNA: TGTGCCAGCAGCCCAGGGGGCTCCGGTGAAAAACTGTTTTTT. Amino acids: CASSPGGSGEKLFF.

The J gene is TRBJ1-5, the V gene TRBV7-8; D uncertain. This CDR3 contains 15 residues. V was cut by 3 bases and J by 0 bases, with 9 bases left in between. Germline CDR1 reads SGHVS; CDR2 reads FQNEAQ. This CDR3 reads CASSFYSNSNQPQHF. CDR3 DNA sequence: TGTGCCAGCAGCTTTTACAGTAATAGCAATCAGCCCCAGCATTTT.

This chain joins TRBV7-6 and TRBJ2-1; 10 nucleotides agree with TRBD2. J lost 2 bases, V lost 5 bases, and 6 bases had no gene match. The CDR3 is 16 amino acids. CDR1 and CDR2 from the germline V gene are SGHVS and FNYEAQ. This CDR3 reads CASSAIGTSAYNEQFF. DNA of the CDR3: TGTGCCAGCAGCGCGATTGGGACTAGCGCCTACAATGAGCAGTTCTTC.

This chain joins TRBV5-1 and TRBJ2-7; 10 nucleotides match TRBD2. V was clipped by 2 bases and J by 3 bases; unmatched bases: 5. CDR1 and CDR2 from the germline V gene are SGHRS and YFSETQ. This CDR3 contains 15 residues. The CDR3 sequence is CASSFTASGGYEQYF. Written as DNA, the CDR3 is TGCGCCAGCAGCTTCACGGCTAGCGGGGGCTACGAGCAGTACTTC.

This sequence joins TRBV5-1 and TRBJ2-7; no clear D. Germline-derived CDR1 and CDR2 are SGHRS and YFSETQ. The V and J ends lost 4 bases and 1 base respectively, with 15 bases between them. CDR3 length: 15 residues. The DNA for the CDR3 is TGCGCCAGCAGCCCAACAGCCGTCAGGTCCTACGAGCAGTACTTC. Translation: CASSPTAVRSYEQYF.

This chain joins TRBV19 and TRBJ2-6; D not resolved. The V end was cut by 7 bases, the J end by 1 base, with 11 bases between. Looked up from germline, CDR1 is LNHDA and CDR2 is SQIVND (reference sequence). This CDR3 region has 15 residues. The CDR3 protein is CASTLSQSGANVLTF. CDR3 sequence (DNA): TGTGCCAGTACCCTAAGCCAATCTGGGGCCAACGTCCTGACTTTC.

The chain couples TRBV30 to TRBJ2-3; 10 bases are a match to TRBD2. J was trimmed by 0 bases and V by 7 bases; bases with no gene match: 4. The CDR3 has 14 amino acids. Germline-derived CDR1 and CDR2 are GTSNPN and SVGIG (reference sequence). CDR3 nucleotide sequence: TGTGCCTCGACTAGCGGGCCGAGCACAGATACGCAGTATTTT. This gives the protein CASTSGPSTDTQYF.

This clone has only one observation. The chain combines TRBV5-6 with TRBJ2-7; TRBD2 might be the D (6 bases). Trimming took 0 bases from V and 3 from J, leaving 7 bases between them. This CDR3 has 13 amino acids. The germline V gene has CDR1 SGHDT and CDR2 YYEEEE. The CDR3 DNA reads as TGTGCCAGCAGCTTGGTGGGGGGCTACGAGCAGTACTTC. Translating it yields CASSLVGGYEQYF.

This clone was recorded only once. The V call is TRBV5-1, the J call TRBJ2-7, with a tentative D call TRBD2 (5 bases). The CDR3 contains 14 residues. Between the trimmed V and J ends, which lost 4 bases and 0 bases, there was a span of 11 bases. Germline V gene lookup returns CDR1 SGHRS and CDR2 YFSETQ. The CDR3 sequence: CASSRTGISYEQYF. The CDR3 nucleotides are TGCGCCAGCAGCCGGACCGGGATCTCCTACGAGCAGTACTTC.

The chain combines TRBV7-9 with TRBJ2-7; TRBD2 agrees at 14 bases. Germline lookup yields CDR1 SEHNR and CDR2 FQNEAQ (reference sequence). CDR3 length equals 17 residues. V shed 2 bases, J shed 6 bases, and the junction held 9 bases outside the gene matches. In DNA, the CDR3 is TGTGCCAGCAGCTTACCGCGACTAGCGGGAGGGCCGGGCGAGCAGTACTTC. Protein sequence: CASSLPRLAGGPGEQYF.

For the CDR3, the DNA is TGTGCCAGCACCGGGACAGGGTCTCTTCTCGAGCAGTACTTC. This sequence encodes CASTGTGSLLEQYF. The V call is TRBV2, the J call TRBJ2-7; 9 bases fit TRBD1. After removal of 7 bases from V and 6 bases from J, the junction contained 10 bases not matched to a gene. CDR1 is SNHLY, CDR2 FYNNEI, per germline. CDR3 length equals 14 residues.

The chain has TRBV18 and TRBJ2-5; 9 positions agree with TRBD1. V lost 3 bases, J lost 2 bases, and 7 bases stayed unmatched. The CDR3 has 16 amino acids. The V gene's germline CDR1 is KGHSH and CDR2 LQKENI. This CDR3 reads CASSPRTGVLQETQYF. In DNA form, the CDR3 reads TGTGCCAGCTCACCTCGGACAGGGGTCCTTCAAGAGACCCAGTACTTC. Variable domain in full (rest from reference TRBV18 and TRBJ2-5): NAGVMQNPRHLVRRRGQEARLRCSPMKGHSHVYWYRQLPEEGLKFMVYLQKENIIDESGMPKERFSAEFPKEGPSILRIQQVVRGDSAAYFCASSPRTGVLQETQYFGPGTRLLVL.

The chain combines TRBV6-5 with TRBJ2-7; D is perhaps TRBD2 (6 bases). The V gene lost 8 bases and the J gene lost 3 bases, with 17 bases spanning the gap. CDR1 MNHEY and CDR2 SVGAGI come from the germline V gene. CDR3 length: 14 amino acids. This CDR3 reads CASGPAGFVYEQYF. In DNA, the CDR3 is TGTGCCAGCGGACCAGCGGGCTTCGTCTACGAGCAGTACTTC.

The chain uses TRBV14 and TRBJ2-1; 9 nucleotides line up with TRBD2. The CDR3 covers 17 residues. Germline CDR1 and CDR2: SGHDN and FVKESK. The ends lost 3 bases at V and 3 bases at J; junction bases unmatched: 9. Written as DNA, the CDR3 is TGTGCCAGCAGCCAGAGGAGGGCGGGAGGGTACTACAATGAGCAGTTCTTC. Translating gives CASSQRRAGGYYNEQFF.

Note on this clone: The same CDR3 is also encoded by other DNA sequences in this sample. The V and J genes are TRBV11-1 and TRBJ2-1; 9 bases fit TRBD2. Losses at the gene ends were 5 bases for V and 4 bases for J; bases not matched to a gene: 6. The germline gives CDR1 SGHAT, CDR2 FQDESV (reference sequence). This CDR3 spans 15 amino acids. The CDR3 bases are TGTGCCAGCAGCCCAGCTAGCGGGACTTACAATGAGCAGTTCTTC. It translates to CASSPASGTYNEQFF.

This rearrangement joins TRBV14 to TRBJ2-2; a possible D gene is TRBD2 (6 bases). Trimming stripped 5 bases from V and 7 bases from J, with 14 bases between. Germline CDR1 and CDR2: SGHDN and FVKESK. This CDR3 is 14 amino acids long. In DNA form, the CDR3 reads TGTGCCAGCAGCGTCTCCCCGGGGGTCGGGGAGCTGTTTTTT. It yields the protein CASSVSPGVGELFF. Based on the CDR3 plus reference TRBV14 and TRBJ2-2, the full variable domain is EAGVTQFPSHSVIEKGQTVTLRCDPISGHDNLYWYRRVMGKEIKFLLHFVKESKQDESGMPNNRFLAERTGGTYSTLKVQPAELEDSGVYFCASSVSPGVGELFFGEGSRLTVL.